A single sample gave rise to the 26 T cell receptor beta chains below, sequenced in a study of blood T cell repertoires in COVID-19. Assay used: immunoSEQ multiplex PCR; TCRdb lists only in-frame clones, some missing. The sample yields under 250,000 clones, roughly 86% seen once. Sequencing was carried out using peripheral blood. The receptors were sampled from a woman aged 55-75 years who had recovered from COVID-19.

The gene calls are TRBV6-5 and TRBJ1-3; 7 bases align to TRBD1. CDR1 is MNHEY, CDR2 SVGAGI, per germline. CDR3 length: 15 amino acids. V was pared by 9 bases and J by 0 bases, with 8 bases of the junction left unmatched. The CDR3 reads CASSRGQFSGNTIYF. CDR3 in DNA: TGTGCCAGTAGTAGGGGACAGTTCTCTGGAAACACCATATATTTT.

V gene TRBV29-1 combines with J gene TRBJ2-2; D possibly corresponds to TRBD2 (5 bases). This CDR3 spans 13 amino acids. The germline CDR1 and CDR2 sequences are SQVTM and ANQGSEA. Trimming removed 6 bases from V and 5 bases from J, with 13 bases in between. Here the CDR3 DNA reads TGCAGCGTCCGACGGTCGGGGACCGGGGAGCTGTTTTTT. Translation: CSVRRSGTGELFF.

V is TRBV11-1 and J is TRBJ2-3; 8 bases map to TRBD2. The V segment lost 4 bases and the J segment 8 bases; nucleotides outside the gene matches: 11. The CDR3 consists of 15 residues. CDR1 is SGHAT, CDR2 FQDESV, per germline (reference sequence). The CDR3, as DNA: TGTGCCAGCAGCTCCCGGGAGGGAGGGTTTGTTACGCAGTATTTT. Its translation: CASSSREGGFVTQYF. Full variable domain (remainder filled in from reference TRBV11-1 and TRBJ2-3): EAEVAQSPRYKITEKSQAVAFWCDPISGHATLYWYRQILGQGPELLVQFQDESVVDDSQLPKDRFSAERLKGVDSTLKIQPAELGDSAMYLCASSSREGGFVTQYFGPGTRLTVL.

The rearrangement joins TRBV6-5 to TRBJ2-7, with 7 bases lining up with TRBD1. J was trimmed by 2 bases and V by 5 bases; bases with no gene match: 6. CDR1 and CDR2 from the germline V gene are MNHEY and SVGAGI. This CDR3 has 14 amino acids. The CDR3 protein is CASSPTGVAYEQYF. The CDR3 bases are TGTGCCAGCAGTCCAACAGGGGTCGCCTACGAGCAGTACTTC.

The V and J genes are TRBV7-9 and TRBJ1-1; 8 bases are shared with TRBD1. The V gene's germline CDR1 is SEHNR and CDR2 FQNEAQ (reference sequence). The CDR3 length is 15 residues. V shed 2 bases and J 11 bases; nucleotides not matched to a gene: 13. The CDR3 DNA is TGTGCCAGCAGCTTACCCGACAGGGGAAGTCAGTGGGCTTTCTTT. Translating it yields CASSLPDRGSQWAFF.

The rearrangement links TRBV19 to TRBJ2-3; no clear D gene. CDR1 and CDR2 from the germline V gene are LNHDA and SQIVND (reference sequence). The CDR3 contains 14 residues. The ends were cut back, 7 bases at V and 2 bases at J, with 13 bases in the middle. The CDR3 nucleotides read TGTGCCAGTATTGACGCAGGCGCCACAGATACGCAGTATTTT. Its protein product is CASIDAGATDTQYF.

The gene calls are TRBV6-6 and TRBJ1-5, with D unresolved. This CDR3 has 14 amino acids. V lost 3 bases to trimming and J lost 1 base, with 7 bases between them. CDR1 is MNHNY and CDR2 is SVGAGI in the germline V gene (reference sequence). The CDR3 sequence is CASSYRLSNQPQHF. The CDR3 bases are TGTGCCAGCAGTTATCGACTCAGCAATCAGCCCCAGCATTTT.

The V call is TRBV28, the J call TRBJ2-7, with 9 bases lining up with TRBD1. CDR1 and CDR2 (germline): MDHEN, SYDVKM. V shed 2 bases, J shed 7 bases, and the junction held 12 bases outside the gene matches. This CDR3 contains 16 residues. The chain's CDR3 is CASSLTGTGRLGEQYF. CDR3 sequence (DNA): TGTGCCAGCAGTTTAACCGGGACAGGGCGTCTGGGGGAGCAGTACTTC.

The chain carries TRBV5-1 and TRBJ2-3; the D gene is possibly TRBD1 (6 bases). This CDR3 is built from 16 residues. Between the trimmed V and J ends, which lost 3 bases and 3 bases, there was a span of 17 bases. Germline values: CDR1 SGHRS, CDR2 YFSETQ. CDR3 sequence reads: CASSSPPQGITDTQYF. CDR3 nucleotide sequence: TGCGCCAGCAGCTCCCCCCCCCAGGGGATAACAGATACGCAGTATTTT.

This sequence joins TRBV13 and TRBJ2-3; TRBD2 matches at 8 bases. The germline V gene encodes CDR1 PRHDT and CDR2 FYEKMQ (reference sequence). The CDR3 sequence is 14 residues long. With 6 bases clipped from V and 8 bases from J, the junction kept 10 bases outside the gene matches. CDR3 protein: CASSPAGVIGTQYF. DNA of the CDR3: TGTGCCAGCAGTCCAGCGGGGGTTATAGGTACGCAGTATTTT.

This clone was picked up one time. The V and J genes are TRBV7-3 and TRBJ2-7, with a possible D match to TRBD2 (7 bases). This CDR3 comprises 15 residues. Trimming took 3 bases from V and 8 from J, leaving 20 bases between them. Per germline, CDR1 SGHTA and CDR2 FQGTGA. CDR3 coding DNA: TGTGCCAGCAGCTTGATCGGGGGGCGCGGTGAGAAGCAGTACTTC. Translation: CASSLIGGRGEKQYF.

The chain combines TRBV12-3 or TRBV12-4 with TRBJ2-3, with 9 positions matching TRBD2. J lost 14 bases, V lost 3 bases, and 6 bases had no gene match. The CDR3 loop spans 12 amino acids. In DNA form, the CDR3 reads TGTGCCAGCAGTTTTTGGCGGGGGGGCCTGTATTTT. Translated: CASSFWRGGLYF.

The V gene is TRBV7-2, the J gene TRBJ2-2; 7 bases are shared with TRBD1. The V and J ends lost 0 bases and 2 bases, in that order; junction bases with no gene match: 3. The germline V gene has CDR1 SGHTA and CDR2 FQGNSA. CDR3 size: 16 residues. CDR3 coding DNA: TGTGCCAGCAGCTTAGCAGGGGGCTCTAACACCGGGGAGCTGTTTTTT. It encodes CASSLAGGSNTGELFF.

This sequence joins TRBV27 and TRBJ2-5, with a tentative D call TRBD2 (5 bases). V was pared by 5 bases and J by 5 bases, with 12 bases between. The V gene's germline CDR1 is MNHEY and CDR2 SMNVEV (reference sequence). The CDR3 runs to 13 residues. CDR3 coding DNA: TGTGCCAGCAGTCTACTAGGAGTGGAGACCCAGTACTTC. Its protein product is CASSLLGVETQYF.

This chain connects TRBV28 to TRBJ1-5, with D possibly matching TRBD1 (6 bases). This CDR3 contains 13 residues. Germline V gene sequence: CDR1 MDHEN, CDR2 SYDVKM. Deletions cut 8 bases from V and 4 bases from J, with 12 bases between. The CDR3 sequence is CASLTGFNQPQHF. CDR3 bases: TGTGCCAGCCTTACAGGGTTTAATCAGCCCCAGCATTTT. The whole variable domain, filled in from reference TRBV28 and TRBJ1-5, reads DVKVTQSSRYLVKRTGEKVFLECVQDMDHENMFWYRQDPGLGLRLIYFSYDVKMKEKGDIPEGYSVSREKKERFSLILESASTNQTSMYLCASLTGFNQPQHFGDGTRLSIL.

The V and J genes are TRBV5-5 and TRBJ1-1; possibly TRBD1 for D (5 bases). The CDR3 is 14 amino acids. V gave up 6 bases and J gave up 1 base, with 13 bases separating them. From germline, CDR1 is SGHKS and CDR2 YYEKEE (reference sequence). In DNA form, the CDR3 reads TGTGCCAGCACCCCTGGAACAGGGAACACTGAAGCTTTCTTT. Amino acid sequence: CASTPGTGNTEAFF.

The chain links TRBV24-1 to TRBJ1-2; D is unclear. CDR1 KGHDR and CDR2 SFDVKD come from the germline V gene. Trimming cost V 1 base and J 7 bases, with 9 bases left between them. The CDR3 is made up of 13 amino acids. CDR3 loop: CATSDFSEGGYTF. The CDR3 DNA is TGTGCCACCAGTGATTTCAGCGAGGGTGGCTACACCTTC.

The genes are TRBV9 and TRBJ1-2, with D maybe TRBD1 (5 bases). CDR3 length equals 12 residues. V was clipped by 4 bases and J by 5 bases, with 9 bases between them. Per germline, CDR1 SGDLS and CDR2 YYNGEE. The CDR3 loop reads CASSHRQYGYTF. In nucleotides, the CDR3 is TGTGCCAGCAGCCACCGACAGTATGGCTACACCTTC.

The rearrangement joins TRBV7-2 to TRBJ1-1; D gene unclear. The CDR3 extends over 13 amino acids. CDR1 is SGHTA, CDR2 FQGNSA, per germline. Trimming removed 2 bases from V and 5 bases from J, with 9 bases in between. In DNA form, the CDR3 reads TGTGCCAGCAGCTTAACAGAGTGGACTGAAGCTTTCTTT. It translates to CASSLTEWTEAFF.

The V gene is TRBV27, the J gene TRBJ2-3; 16 bases are a match to TRBD2. This CDR3 is built from 20 residues. Germline CDR1 MNHEY, CDR2 SMNVEV (reference sequence). The ends lost 5 bases at V and 1 base at J; junction bases unmatched: 12. The DNA for the CDR3 is TGTGCCAGCAGTCGCCCCAGGGGACTAGCGGGGGGGCAAGGCACAGATACGCAGTATTTT. This translates into CASSRPRGLAGGQGTDTQYF.

This clone has just one count. The chain joins TRBV2 to TRBJ2-7; D perhaps matches TRBD1 (6 bases). V was trimmed by 8 bases and J by 4 bases, leaving 15 bases between them. The CDR3 loop spans 13 amino acids. From germline, CDR1 is SNHLY and CDR2 FYNNEI. The DNA of the CDR3 is TGTGCCAGCGGTCGACAGGTTGGGTACGAGCAGTACTTC. It codes for CASGRQVGYEQYF.

V is TRBV11-3 and J is TRBJ2-5; 11 bases are shared with TRBD2. Germline trimming cut 2 bases from V and 4 bases from J; bases unmatched to any gene: 3. The CDR3 spans 15 residues. Per the germline V gene, CDR1 is SGHNT and CDR2 is YENEEA. DNA for the CDR3: TGTGCCAGCAGCTTACTAGCGGGGGGCAGAGAGACCCAGTACTTC. Its protein is CASSLLAGGRETQYF.

Concerning this clone itself: The junction does not match germline at one end; this may be a read error. The rearrangement links TRBV7-7 to TRBJ2-5, with a tentative D call TRBD2 (6 bases). CDR3 length: 15 residues. Germline assignment: CDR1 SSHAT and CDR2 FNYEAQ (reference sequence). The CDR3 sequence: CASSLNEEGWGTQYF. The CDR3 nucleotides read TGTGCTAGCAGCTTAAACGAGGAGGGTTGGGGGACCCAGTACTTC.

The CDR3 region has the DNA TGTGCCAGCTCACCAGGCCGCGGGGAATACGAGCAGTACTTC. Encoded protein: CASSPGRGEYEQYF. The chain employs TRBV18 and TRBJ2-7; D is possibly TRBD2 (6 bases). V was cut by 2 bases and J by 4 bases, with 12 bases left in between. The germline gives CDR1 KGHSH, CDR2 LQKENI. The CDR3 runs 14 residues.

The DNA for the CDR3 is TGTGCCAGCAGTTACAGGGGAATTTGGGAGACCCAGTACTTC. This encodes CASSYRGIWETQYF. The chain combines TRBV6-5 with TRBJ2-5; maybe TRBD1 (5 bases). The germline V and J ends were trimmed by 2 bases and 5 bases, with 12 bases remaining between them. The CDR3 is 14 amino acids. Germline V lookup: CDR1 MNHEY, CDR2 SVGAGI.

The V gene is TRBV4-2, the J gene TRBJ2-7; 9 bases align to TRBD1. The CDR3 covers 16 residues. J lost 4 bases, V lost 0 bases, and 7 bases had no gene match. The germline gives CDR1 LGHNA, CDR2 YNFKEQ. CDR3 residues: CASSQETGTGLYEQYF. CDR3 DNA: TGTGCCAGCAGCCAAGAAACCGGGACAGGGCTATACGAGCAGTACTTC.